This T cell receptor (beta chain) was recorded in a study of blood T cells in healthy people across ages. The sample holds a few counts of this clonotype. Alongside a J-beta primer mix, a sample-barcoded 5' primer served in a second PCR lasting roughly 7 to 11 cycles. TCRdb analysed the 5' RACE reads with MiXCR anew, one entry per CDR3 protein. The data contain about 680,000 distinct CDR3 sequences, 45% to 50% of them seen just once; the ten biggest clones take up around 32%. The V segment lost 1 base and the J segment 1 base; nucleotides outside the gene matches: 7. The length of the CDR3 is 15 residues. From germline, CDR1 is DFQATT and CDR2 SNEGSKA (reference sequence).

The sequence was collected from a woman aged 55 to 70 in good health. This chain connects TRBV20-1 to TRBJ2-7; 7 bases agree with TRBD1. Input material: blood. In nucleotides, the CDR3 is TGCAGTGCTAGAGCTAGACAGGGCTGGTCCTACGAGCAGTACTTC. Its translation is CSARARQGWSYEQYF.